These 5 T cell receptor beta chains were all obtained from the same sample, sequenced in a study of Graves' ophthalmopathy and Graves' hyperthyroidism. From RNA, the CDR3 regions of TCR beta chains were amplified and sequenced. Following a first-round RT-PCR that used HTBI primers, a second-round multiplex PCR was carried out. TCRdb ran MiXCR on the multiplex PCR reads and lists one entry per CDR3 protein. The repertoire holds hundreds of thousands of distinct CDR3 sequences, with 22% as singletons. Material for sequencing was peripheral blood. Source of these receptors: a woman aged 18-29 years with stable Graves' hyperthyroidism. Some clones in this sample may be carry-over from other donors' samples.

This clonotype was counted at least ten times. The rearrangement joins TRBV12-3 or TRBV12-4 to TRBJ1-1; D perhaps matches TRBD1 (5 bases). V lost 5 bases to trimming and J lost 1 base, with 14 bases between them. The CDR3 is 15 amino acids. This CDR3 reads CASSTVGDRNTEAFF. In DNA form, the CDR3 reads TGTGCCAGCAGTACCGTCGGGGACCGGAACACTGAAGCTTTCTTT.

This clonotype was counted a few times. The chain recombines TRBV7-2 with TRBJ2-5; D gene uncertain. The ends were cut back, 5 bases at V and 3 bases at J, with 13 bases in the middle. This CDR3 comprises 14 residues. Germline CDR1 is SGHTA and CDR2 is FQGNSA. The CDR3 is CASSLDPPEETQYF. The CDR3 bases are TGTGCCAGCAGCCTAGACCCCCCAGAAGAGACCCAGTACTTC. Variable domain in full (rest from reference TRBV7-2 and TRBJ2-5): GAGVSQSPSNKVTEKGKDVELRCDPISGHTALYWYRQSLGQGLEFLIYFQGNSAPDKSGLPSDRFSAERTGGSVSTLTIQRTQQEDSAVYLCASSLDPPEETQYFGPGTRLLVL.

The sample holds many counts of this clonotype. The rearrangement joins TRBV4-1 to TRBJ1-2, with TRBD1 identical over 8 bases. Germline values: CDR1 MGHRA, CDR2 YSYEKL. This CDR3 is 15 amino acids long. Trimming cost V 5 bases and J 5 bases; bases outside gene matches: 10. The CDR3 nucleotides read TGCGCCAGCAGCGGGGCAGGGGGCGATTTTTATGGCTACACCTTC. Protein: CASSGAGGDFYGYTF.

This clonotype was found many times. The DNA for the CDR3 is TGTGCCAGCAGCCGGGCCCCGGGGGCCATGAACACTGAAGCTTTCTTT. Encoded protein: CASSRAPGAMNTEAFF. The chain joins TRBV6-2 or TRBV6-3 to TRBJ1-1, with D possibly TRBD1 on 6 matching bases. Trimming pared 6 bases from V and 0 bases from J, leaving 17 bases between. This CDR3 is built from 16 residues. CDR1 is MNHEY, CDR2 SVGEGT, per germline.

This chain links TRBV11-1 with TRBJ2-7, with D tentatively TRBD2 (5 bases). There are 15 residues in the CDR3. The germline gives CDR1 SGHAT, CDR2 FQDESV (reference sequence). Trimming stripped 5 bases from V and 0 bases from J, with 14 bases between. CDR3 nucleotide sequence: TGTGCCAGCAGCACCCAGAGAGGGAGCTCCTACGAGCAGTACTTC. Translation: CASSTQRGSSYEQYF.